The sequence of this T cell receptor (beta chain) was determined in a study of Tregs in tolerant kidney transplant recipients (dated by TCRdb to the late 2010s). In terms of the full investigation: Before combined kidney and bone marrow transplantation, this study identified donor-specific regulatory T cells using TCRbeta sequencing and then followed those same cells after transplant. The paper as a whole reports these results and caveats: Expanding Tregs with activated donor B cells appeared to identify the most biologically relevant and donor-specific TCRbeta repertoire. Biological reproducibility was not directly assessed, although technical replication error appeared to be minimal. Donor-specific Treg expansion was found to exceed global Treg expansion in tolerant patients, suggesting antigen-driven rather than nonspecific expansion. The study was constrained by small patient numbers, and validation of the findings is required in larger populations and under other immunosuppression protocols. PCR primers changed over time for some patients, so nucleotide-level comparison across those patients' samples was not possible.

For this clone: Its antigen has not been determined. No base qualities exist here, and no much larger clone lies one base off it.

For TCRbeta CDR3 sequencing, genomic DNA from the sorted cells was extracted using the QIAGEN DNeasy Blood and Tissue Kit. High-throughput TCRbeta CDR3 sequencing, including PCR amplification with bias correction and internal controls, was performed commercially through immunoSEQ. The source study handled its data this way. Unique productive TCRbeta sequences were defined by CDR3 nucleotide sequence where primers matched, and otherwise by CDR3 amino acid sequence together with Vbeta and Jbeta genes. Sorting error was corrected by removing sequences shared between sorted populations at a frequency ratio of 2:1 or less, and the remaining shared sequences were assigned to the higher population. A sequence counted as donor-reactive if, in CFSE-low cells, the sequence had a frequency of at least 0.01% and was expanded at least 5-fold compared with unstimulated cells. Jensen-Shannon divergence, calculated on the top 100 TCRbeta sequences ranked by frequency, was used to quantify repertoire divergence. For any sample with multiple sequencing runs, sorting error was corrected in each run separately before the runs were pooled. The table comes from immuneACCESS by way of TCRdb, which keeps in-frame sequences with V and J called. Part of the clones is missing from these tables; in studies checked, under half for an unresolved V gene and the rest for unknown reasons. D and trimming were read from the DNA, whereas the V and J calls and clone size are those reported in that table. Recorded for this sample are approximately 81,000 clones; about 91% of them occurred a single time. 1.5% to 2% of the sample belongs to the ten largest clones.

Transplants used related donors with nonmyeloablative bone marrow transplantation; mixed chimerism was transient in the human trials. Thawed PBMCs were FACS-sorted into unstimulated Tregs (CD4+CD25+CD127-), CD4+ non-Tregs (CD4+CD25-), CD4 cells and CD8 cells. The patients were a few recipients of combined kidney and bone marrow transplants from the ITN036ST trial, and samples were available only from these trial subjects. Healthy control blood was processed to PBMCs by Ficoll density gradient and cryopreserved, and patient PBMCs were collected before and after transplant. The trim is 2 bases for V and 4 bases for J, with a gap of 17 bases between the germline ends. From its cysteine to its phenylalanine, the CDR3 spans 16 amino acids. The DNA shown is the 48-base CDR3, in frame from base 1. Per the germline V gene, SNHLY is the CDR1 and FYNNEI is the CDR2.

Sequenced here: CD4+ T cells from blood (PBMCs), sampled 24 months after the transplant. The sequence was obtained from a human patient who received a combined kidney and bone marrow transplant. After a transplant, certain T cells may trace back to the graft donor. This sequence uses TRBV2 and TRBJ1-2; the D segment cannot be called with confidence. In nucleotide form, the sequence is TGTGCCAGCAGTGAATCGACCGGAGGTGGGAGCTATGGCTACACCTTC. It translates as CASSESTGGGSYGYTF.